This TCR beta chain was captured in a study of blood T cell repertoires in COVID-19. In its sample, this clone was seen a few times. Sequencing used immunoSEQ multiplex PCR; TCRdb keeps in-frame clones, though not all of them. The sample gives more than 250,000 clones, about 85% of which show up once; approximately 5% is in the top ten. There are 11 residues in the CDR3. Germline lookup yields CDR1 SEHNR and CDR2 FQNEAQ (reference sequence). V shed 5 bases and J shed 12 bases, with 14 bases lying between them. The chain combines TRBV7-9 with TRBJ2-7, with D tentatively TRBD2 (5 bases). The source is a woman under 40 who had recovered from COVID-19. Sequenced material: PBMCs or T cells enriched from blood (not recorded which). CDR3 residues: CASSAGVEPYF. In nucleotides, the CDR3 is TGTGCCAGCAGCGCCGGGGTAGAACCGTACTTC.